This TCR beta chain was sequenced during a study of T-cell reconstitution after alpha-beta-depleted transplantation in children. The study's findings and limits: As was reported, about two months after transplant, alpha-beta T cells came from several hundred expanded graft clones. T cells produced anew were the main source of T-cell counts and diversity one year after transplant.

Library preparation (for TCRbeta) was performed with unique molecular identifiers. TCRdb fed the PCR reads into MiXCR, producing one record per CDR3 protein. The table has 780,000 or so distinct CDR3 sequences, 16% seen once. CDR1 and CDR2 from the germline V gene are SEHNR and FQNEAQ (reference sequence). The length of the CDR3 is 16 residues. Comment on this clonotype: Its antigen is unknown. Germline is not matched at one junction end, which may reflect a read error.

Sequencing used PBMCs, mostly from graft donor cells, obtained 360 days after TCRalphabeta/CD19-depleted stem cell transplant. The chain is built from TRBV7-9 and TRBJ1-3; D is ambiguous. The TCR sequence derives from a male patient younger than 18 who had a stem cell transplant for acute lymphoblastic leukemia, so the T cells may come from the graft donor. The CDR3 spells CASSLPRVLAGNAIYF. The DNA of the CDR3 is TGTGCCAGCAGCTTACCCCGGGTCTTGGCTGGAAACGCCATATATTTT.